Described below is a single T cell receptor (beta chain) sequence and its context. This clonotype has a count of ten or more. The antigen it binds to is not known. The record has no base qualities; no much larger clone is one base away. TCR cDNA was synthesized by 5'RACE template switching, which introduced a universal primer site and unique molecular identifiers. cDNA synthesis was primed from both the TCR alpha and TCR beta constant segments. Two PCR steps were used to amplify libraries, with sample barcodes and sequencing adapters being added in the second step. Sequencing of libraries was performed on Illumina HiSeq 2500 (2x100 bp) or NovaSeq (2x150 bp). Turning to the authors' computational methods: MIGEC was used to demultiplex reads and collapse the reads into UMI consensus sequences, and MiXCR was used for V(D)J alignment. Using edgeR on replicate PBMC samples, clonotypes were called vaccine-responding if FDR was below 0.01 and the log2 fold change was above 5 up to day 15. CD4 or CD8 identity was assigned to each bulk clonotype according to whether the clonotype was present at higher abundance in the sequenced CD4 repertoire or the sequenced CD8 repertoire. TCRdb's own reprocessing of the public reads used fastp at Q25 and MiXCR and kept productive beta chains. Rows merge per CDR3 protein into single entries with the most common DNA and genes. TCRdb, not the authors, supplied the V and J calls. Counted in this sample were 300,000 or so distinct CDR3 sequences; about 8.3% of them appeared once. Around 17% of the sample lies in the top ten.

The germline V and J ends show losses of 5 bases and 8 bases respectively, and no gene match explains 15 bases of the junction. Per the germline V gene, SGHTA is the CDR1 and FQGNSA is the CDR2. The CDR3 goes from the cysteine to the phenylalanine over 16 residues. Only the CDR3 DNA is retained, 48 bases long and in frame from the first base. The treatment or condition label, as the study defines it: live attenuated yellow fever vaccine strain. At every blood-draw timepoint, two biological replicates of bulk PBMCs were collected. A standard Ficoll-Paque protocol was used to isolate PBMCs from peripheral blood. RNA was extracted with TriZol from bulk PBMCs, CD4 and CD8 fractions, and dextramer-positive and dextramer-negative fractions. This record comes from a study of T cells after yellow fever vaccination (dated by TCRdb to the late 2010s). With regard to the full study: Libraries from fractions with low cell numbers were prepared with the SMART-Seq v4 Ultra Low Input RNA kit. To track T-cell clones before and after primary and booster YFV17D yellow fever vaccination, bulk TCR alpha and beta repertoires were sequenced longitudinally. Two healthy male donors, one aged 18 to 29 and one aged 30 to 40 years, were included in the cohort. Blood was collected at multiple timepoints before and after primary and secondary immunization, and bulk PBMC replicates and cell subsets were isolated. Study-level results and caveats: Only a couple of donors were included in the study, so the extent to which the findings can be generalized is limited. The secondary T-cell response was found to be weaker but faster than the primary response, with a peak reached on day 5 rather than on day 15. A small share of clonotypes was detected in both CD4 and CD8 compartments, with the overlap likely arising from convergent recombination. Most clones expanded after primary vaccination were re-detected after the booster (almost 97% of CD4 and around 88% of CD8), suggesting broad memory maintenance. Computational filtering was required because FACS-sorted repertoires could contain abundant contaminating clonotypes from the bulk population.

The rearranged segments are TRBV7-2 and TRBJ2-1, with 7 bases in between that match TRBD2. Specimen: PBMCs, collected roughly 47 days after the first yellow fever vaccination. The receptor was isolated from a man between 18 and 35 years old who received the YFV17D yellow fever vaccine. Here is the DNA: TGTGCCAGCAGCCGTAACGGGGGGAGAGGGTATGATGAGCAGTTCTTC. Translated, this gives CASSRNGGRGYDEQFF.